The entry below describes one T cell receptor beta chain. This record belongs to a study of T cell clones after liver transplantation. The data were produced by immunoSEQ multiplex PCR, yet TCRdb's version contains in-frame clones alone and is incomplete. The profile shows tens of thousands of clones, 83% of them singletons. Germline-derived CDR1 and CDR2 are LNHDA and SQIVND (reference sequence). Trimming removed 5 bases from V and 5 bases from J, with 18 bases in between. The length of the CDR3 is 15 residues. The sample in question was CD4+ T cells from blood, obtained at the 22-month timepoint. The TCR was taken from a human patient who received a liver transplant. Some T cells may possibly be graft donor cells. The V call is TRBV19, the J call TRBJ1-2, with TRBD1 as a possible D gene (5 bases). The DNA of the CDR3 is TGTGCCAGTAGTGTAGTACGGGACGGCGGTTATGGCTACACCTTC. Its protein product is CASSVVRDGGYGYTF.